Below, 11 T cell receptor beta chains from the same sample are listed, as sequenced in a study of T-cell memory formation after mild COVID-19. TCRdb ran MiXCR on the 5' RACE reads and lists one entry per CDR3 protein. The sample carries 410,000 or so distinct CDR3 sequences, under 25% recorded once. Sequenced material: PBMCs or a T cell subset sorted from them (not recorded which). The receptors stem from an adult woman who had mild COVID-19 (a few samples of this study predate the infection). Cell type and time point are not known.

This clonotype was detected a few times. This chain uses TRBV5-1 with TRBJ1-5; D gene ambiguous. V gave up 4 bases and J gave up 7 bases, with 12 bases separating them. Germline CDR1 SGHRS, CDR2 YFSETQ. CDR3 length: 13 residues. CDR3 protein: CASSPEAGQPQHF. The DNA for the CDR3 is TGCGCCAGCAGCCCAGAGGCGGGGCAGCCCCAGCATTTT.

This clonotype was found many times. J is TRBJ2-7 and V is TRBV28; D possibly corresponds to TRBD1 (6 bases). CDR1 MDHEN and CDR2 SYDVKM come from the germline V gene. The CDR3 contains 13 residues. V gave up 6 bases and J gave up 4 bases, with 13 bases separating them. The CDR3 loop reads CASSETGRYEQYF. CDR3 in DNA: TGTGCCAGCAGCGAAACAGGGAGATACGAGCAGTACTTC.

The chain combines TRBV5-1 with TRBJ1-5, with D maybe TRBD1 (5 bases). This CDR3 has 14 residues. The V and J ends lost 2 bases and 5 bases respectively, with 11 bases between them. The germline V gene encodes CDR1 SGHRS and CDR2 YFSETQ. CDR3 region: CASSLAPGDQPQHF. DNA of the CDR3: TGCGCCAGCAGCTTAGCCCCGGGGGATCAGCCCCAGCATTTT.

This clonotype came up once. The CDR3 sequence is CAWSEMGGGNTEAFF. The CDR3 DNA follows: TGTGCCTGGAGTGAGATGGGAGGGGGAAACACTGAAGCTTTCTTT. V usage is TRBV30 and J usage is TRBJ1-1, with D possibly being TRBD1 (6 bases). Germline V CDR1 and CDR2: GTSNPN, SVGIG (reference sequence). The V gene lost 1 base and the J gene lost 2 bases, with 14 bases spanning the gap. The CDR3 length is 15 residues.

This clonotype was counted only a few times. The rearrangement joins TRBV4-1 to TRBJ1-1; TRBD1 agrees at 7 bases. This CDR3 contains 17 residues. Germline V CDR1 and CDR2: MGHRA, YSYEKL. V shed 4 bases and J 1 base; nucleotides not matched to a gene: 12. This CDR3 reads CASSLTNLRQGNTEAFF. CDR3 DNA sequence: TGCGCCAGCAGCCTTACCAACTTGAGACAGGGGAACACTGAAGCTTTCTTT.

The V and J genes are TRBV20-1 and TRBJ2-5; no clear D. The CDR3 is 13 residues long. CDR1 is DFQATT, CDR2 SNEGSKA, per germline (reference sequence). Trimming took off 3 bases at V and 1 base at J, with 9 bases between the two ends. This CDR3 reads CSASFGSQETQYF. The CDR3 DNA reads TGCAGTGCTAGCTTTGGCAGCCAAGAGACCCAGTACTTC.

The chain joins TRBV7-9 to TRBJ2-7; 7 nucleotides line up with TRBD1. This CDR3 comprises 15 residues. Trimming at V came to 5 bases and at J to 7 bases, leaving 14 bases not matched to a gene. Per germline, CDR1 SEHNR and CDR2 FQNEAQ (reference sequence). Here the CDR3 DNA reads TGTGCCAGCAGCCCCCCGGGACAGTCCCCCCCTGAGCAGTACTTC. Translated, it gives CASSPPGQSPPEQYF.

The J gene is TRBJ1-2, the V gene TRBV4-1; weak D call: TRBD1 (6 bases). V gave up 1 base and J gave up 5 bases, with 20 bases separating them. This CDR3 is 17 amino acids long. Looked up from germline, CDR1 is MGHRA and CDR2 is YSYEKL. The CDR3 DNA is TGCGCCAGCAGCCAAGTGCCGGGGGCTAAACAGGAGTATGGCTACACCTTC. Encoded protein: CASSQVPGAKQEYGYTF.

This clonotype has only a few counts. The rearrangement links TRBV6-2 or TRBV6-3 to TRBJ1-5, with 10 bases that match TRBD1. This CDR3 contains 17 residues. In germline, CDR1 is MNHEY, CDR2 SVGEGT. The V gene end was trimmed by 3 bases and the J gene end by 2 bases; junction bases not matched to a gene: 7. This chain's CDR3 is CASSYEVTGGGNQPQHF. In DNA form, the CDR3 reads TGTGCCAGCAGTTATGAGGTGACAGGGGGCGGCAATCAGCCCCAGCATTTT.

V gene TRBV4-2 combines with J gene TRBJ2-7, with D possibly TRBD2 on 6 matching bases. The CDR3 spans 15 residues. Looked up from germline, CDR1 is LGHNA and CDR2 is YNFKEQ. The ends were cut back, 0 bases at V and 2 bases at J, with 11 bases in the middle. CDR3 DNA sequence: TGTGCCAGCAGCCAAGAGGAGGGACTCCCCTACGAGCAGTACTTC. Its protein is CASSQEEGLPYEQYF.

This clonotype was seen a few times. In nucleotides, the CDR3 is TGTGCCAGCAGTGAGCTGGGGTCCGGGGAGCTGTTTTTT. This sequence encodes CASSELGSGELFF. V is TRBV25-1 and J is TRBJ2-2; D not certain. This CDR3 contains 13 residues. CDR1 is MGHDK and CDR2 is SYGVNS in the germline V gene. Trimming left V 3 bases short and J 6 bases short, with 8 bases between.